This T cell receptor beta chain originates from a study of metastatic and nonmetastatic thyroid tumors. Background on the study: Repertoires were compared across blood and tumor or nodule tissue from malignant and benign thyroid patients.

Concerning this clone: What it binds is unknown.

V was pared by 3 bases and J by 3 bases, with 14 bases between. The CDR3 sequence is 15 residues long. Germline CDR1 WNHNN, CDR2 SYGVQD (reference sequence). As handled by the study authors: The study took CDR3 differences across clinicopathological groups and made a distant-metastasis classifier for papillary thyroid cancer from them. TCRdb used MiXCR to call clones anew from the PCR reads. These V and J calls rely on TCRdb rather than the paper's analysis. The sample includes 45,000 to 50,000 clones, approximately 20% of them seen just once. The study's findings and limits: As reported, TCR beta diversity in blood and tumor was significantly higher in malignant thyroid tumors than in benign nodules.

Every patient underwent thyroid surgery untreated. Sequencing input: blood. This TCR was recovered from a male donor with papillary thyroid cancer or a benign thyroid nodule (not recorded which). Some clones in this sample may be carry-over from other donors' samples. The chain uses TRBV10-1 and TRBJ1-1, with a weak D call TRBD1 (6 bases). Written as DNA, the CDR3 is TGCGCCAGCAGTGAAACCAGGGGCCCGGACACTGAAGCTTTCTTT. Residues: CASSETRGPDTEAFF.